This TCR beta chain was sequenced in a study of T-cell reconstitution after alpha-beta-depleted transplantation in children. Germline assignment: CDR1 SGHVS and CDR2 FNYEAQ. V trimming: 5 bases; J trimming: 6 bases; junction bases outside the gene matches: 6. The CDR3 has 14 amino acids. Unique molecular identifiers were incorporated into the prepared TCRbeta library. TCRdb re-called the PCR reads through MiXCR, storing one row per CDR3 protein. The data hold some 550,000 distinct CDR3 sequences, with around 17% observed a single time. This clonotype has just a few counts. The receptor was isolated from a human donor who donated a stem cell graft to a child with acute lymphoblastic leukemia. Sequenced here: PBMCs from the stem cell graft donor, sampled from the stem cell graft. V and J are TRBV7-6 and TRBJ1-5; the match to TRBD1 covers 8 bases. The CDR3 sequence: CASSDQGAGQPQHF. The DNA for the CDR3 is TGTGCCAGCAGCGACCAGGGGGCGGGTCAGCCCCAGCATTTT.